One and the same sample provided the 20 T cell receptor beta chains below, sequenced in a study of regulatory T cells in long-lasting Graves disease. Time point denoted: newly diagnosed GD, antithyroid drugs for less than 3 months. PBMC-derived RNA was used for the TCR library. Library construction for TCR beta used iRepertoire HTBI primers and Arm-PCR of CDR3 regions. Using its own MiXCR run on the multiplex PCR reads, TCRdb lists one record per CDR3 protein. The sample shows 400,000 to 500,000 distinct CDR3 sequences, about a sixth of them seen only once. In addition, the sample was reused for a study of T cells in Graves' hyperthyroidism and ophthalmopathy.

The material was peripheral blood mononuclear cells (PBMCs), obtained at new diagnosis, from a patient treated with antithyroid drugs. The origin of the receptors is a woman in her 30s with Graves disease.

This clonotype was detected ten times or more. The rearrangement joins TRBV3-1 to TRBJ1-3, with 10 bases identical to TRBD1. Germline values: CDR1 LGHDT, CDR2 YNNKEL (reference sequence). The junction had 13 bases not matched to a gene; V was cut back by 1 base and J by 7 bases. The CDR3 length is 18 residues. CDR3: CASSQGDRGLFPRNTIYF. Written as DNA, the CDR3 is TGTGCCAGCAGCCAAGGGGACAGGGGCCTTTTCCCGCGGAACACCATATATTTT.

This clonotype was seen only a few times. This chain connects TRBV27 to TRBJ2-7; no definite D call. The length of the CDR3 is 12 residues. Germline loops: CDR1 MNHEY, CDR2 SMNVEV (reference sequence). V lost 11 bases and J lost 3, with 14 bases in between. CDR3 sequence: CAVGGPIYEQYF. The DNA of the CDR3 is TGTGCCGTCGGCGGACCCATCTACGAGCAGTACTTC.

The sample holds many counts of this clonotype. The chain has TRBV3-1 and TRBJ2-1; D is undetermined. CDR1 is LGHDT and CDR2 is YNNKEL in the germline V gene (reference sequence). Trimming removed 3 bases at V and 14 bases at J, with 17 bases between. This CDR3 has 13 amino acids. The CDR3 sequence is CASSQLGRTEKFF. DNA for the CDR3: TGTGCCAGCAGCCAGCTCGGACGGACCGAGAAGTTCTTC.

This clonotype has a handful of counts. This chain connects TRBV3-1 to TRBJ2-5; TRBD2 aligns across 10 bases. CDR1 and CDR2 from the germline V gene are LGHDT and YNNKEL (reference sequence). With 2 bases clipped from V and 2 bases from J, the junction kept 11 bases outside the gene matches. CDR3 length: 18 residues. The DNA of the CDR3 is TGTGCCAGCAGCCAAAGTCTAGCGGGAGAGGTGACTCAAGAGACCCAGTACTTC. This translates into CASSQSLAGEVTQETQYF.

On this clonotype: A single base separates this from a much larger clone, so it may be a read error. The chain recombines TRBV18 with TRBJ2-5; 15 bases line up with TRBD2. The J call may be faulty, since TRBJ2-1 better matches the DNA end. This CDR3 contains 14 residues. Germline assignment: CDR1 KGHSH and CDR2 LQKENI. The CDR3 here is CASSLGTSGRSQFF. CDR3 nucleotides: TGTGCCAGCTCACTAGGGACTAGCGGGAGGAGCCAGTTCTTC.

This clonotype was seen a single time. The chain joins TRBV15 to TRBJ1-1; perhaps TRBD1 as D (6 bases). Trimming removed 0 bases at V and 0 bases at J, with 11 bases between. Per the germline V gene, CDR1 is LNHNV and CDR2 is YYDKDF (reference sequence). This CDR3 has 16 amino acids. The CDR3: CATSREGGGLNTEAFF. The CDR3 nucleotides read TGTGCCACCAGCAGAGAGGGGGGGGGGCTGAACACTGAAGCTTTCTTT. The whole variable domain, filled in from reference TRBV15 and TRBJ1-1, reads DAMVIQNPRYQVTQFGKPVTLSCSQTLNHNVMYWYQQKSSQAPKLLFHYYDKDFNNEADTPDNFQSRRPNTSFCFLDIRSPGLGDTAMYLCATSREGGGLNTEAFFGQGTRLTVV.

This rearrangement joins TRBV18 to TRBJ1-2; TRBD1 is a possible D gene (5 bases). Germline lookup yields CDR1 KGHSH and CDR2 LQKENI. Trimming left V 2 bases short and J 6 bases short, with 16 bases between. The CDR3 extends over 15 amino acids. The CDR3 region is CASSPFAGTQDGYTF. CDR3 bases: TGTGCCAGCTCACCATTCGCAGGGACCCAAGATGGCTACACCTTC.

This clonotype was counted at least ten times. The CDR3: CASRSGLASYNEQFF. The CDR3 DNA reads as TGTGCCAGCAGATCCGGACTAGCCTCCTACAATGAGCAGTTCTTC. The rearrangement links TRBV11-2 to TRBJ2-1; 8 bases match TRBD2. The germline gives CDR1 SGHAT, CDR2 FQNNGV. This CDR3 contains 15 residues. The trim removed 6 bases at V and 0 bases at J, leaving 4 bases unmatched.

This clonotype occurred many times. The chain couples TRBV6-2 or TRBV6-3 to TRBJ1-4; 9 nucleotides match TRBD1. The CDR3 has 14 residues. Losses at the gene ends were 10 bases for V and 4 bases for J; bases not matched to a gene: 7. The V gene's germline CDR1 is MNHEY and CDR2 SVGEGT. The CDR3 DNA reads as TGTGCCACCTCCCGGGACAGGGTTAATGAAAAACTGTTTTTT. Translated: CATSRDRVNEKLFF.

This clonotype has a handful of counts. The chain links TRBV9 to TRBJ2-2, with 7 bases lining up with TRBD2. V lost 4 bases to trimming and J lost 3 bases; unmatched junction nucleotides: 6. Germline V gives CDR1 SGDLS, CDR2 YYNGEE. This CDR3 region has 15 residues. CDR3 nucleotides: TGTGCCAGCAGCTCCCGGGGGAGGGACACCGGGGAGCTGTTTTTT. This sequence encodes CASSSRGRDTGELFF. Supplemented by reference TRBV9 and TRBJ2-2, the full variable domain reads DSGVTQTPKHLITATGQRVTLRCSPRSGDLSVYWYQQSLDQGLQFLIQYYNGEERAKGNILERFSAQQFPDLHSELNLSSLELGDSALYFCASSSRGRDTGELFFGEGSRLTVL.

A note on this clonotype: The junction and the germline gene differ at one end; a read error may be behind it. This chain links TRBV7-7 with TRBJ2-7; D call uncertain. This CDR3 comprises 14 residues. Germline CDR1 is SSHAT and CDR2 is FNYEAQ (reference sequence). The CDR3 region has the DNA TGTGCTAGCAGCTTTAGTGGGATTCCCTACGAGCAGTACTTC. It encodes CASSFSGIPYEQYF.

The V call is TRBV4-3, the J call TRBJ1-2, with D unclear. The ends were cut back, 0 bases at V and 2 bases at J, with 10 bases in the middle. Germline V gene sequence: CDR1 LGHNA, CDR2 YSLEER. CDR3 length: 15 residues. CDR3 sequence reads: CASSQDGSVNYGYTF. The CDR3 nucleotides are TGCGCCAGCAGCCAAGATGGCAGTGTCAACTATGGCTACACCTTC.

This clonotype was seen ten or more times. The chain is built from TRBV20-1 and TRBJ2-1; D call uncertain. This CDR3 has 12 amino acids. V lost 5 bases and J lost 7, with 12 bases in between. From germline, CDR1 is DFQATT and CDR2 SNEGSKA (reference sequence). CDR3 sequence (DNA): TGCAGTGCTGGAAGAATAAAAAATGAGCAGTTCTTC. This codes for CSAGRIKNEQFF.

This clonotype was seen at least ten times. The chain recombines TRBV7-9 with TRBJ1-5; D gene uncertain. The ends were cut back, 5 bases at V and 6 bases at J, with 8 bases in the middle. This CDR3 is 12 amino acids long. Looked up from germline, CDR1 is SEHNR and CDR2 is FQNEAQ (reference sequence). CDR3: CASSDLGQPQHF. CDR3 nucleotide sequence: TGTGCCAGCAGCGACTTGGGTCAGCCCCAGCATTTT. The full variable domain, its missing parts supplied by reference TRBV7-9 and TRBJ1-5, is DTGVSQNPRHKITKRGQNVTFRCDPISEHNRLYWYRQTLGQGPEFLTYFQNEAQLEKSRLLSDRFSAERPKGSFSTLEIQRTEQGDSAMYLCASSDLGQPQHFGDGTRLSIL.

This clonotype showed up many times. The rearrangement links TRBV27 to TRBJ1-5; the D is unclear. The CDR3 loop spans 16 amino acids. The germline V and J ends were trimmed by 5 bases and 4 bases, with 18 bases remaining between them. Germline loops: CDR1 MNHEY, CDR2 SMNVEV (reference sequence). The CDR3: CASSPAPLLENQPQHF. CDR3 bases: TGTGCCAGCAGTCCGGCACCCTTGCTGGAAAATCAGCCCCAGCATTTT.

The V call is TRBV4-1, the J call TRBJ2-1; D is unclear. Trimming shortened V by 0 bases and J by 1 base, and 13 bases separated the two germline ends. In germline, CDR1 is MGHRA, CDR2 YSYEKL. The CDR3 has 17 amino acids. This CDR3 is CASSQDQDEESYNEQFF. The DNA of the CDR3 is TGCGCCAGCAGCCAAGATCAGGATGAGGAATCCTACAATGAGCAGTTCTTC.

This clonotype was found many times. V is TRBV7-9 and J is TRBJ2-1, with 9 bases aligning to TRBD2. The CDR3 is 16 residues long. The junction had 5 bases not matched to a gene; V was cut back by 5 bases and J by 0 bases. Per the germline V gene, CDR1 is SEHNR and CDR2 is FQNEAQ (reference sequence). CDR3 coding DNA: TGTGCCAGCAGCGCAAGCGGGGGGAGCTCCTACAATGAGCAGTTCTTC. It encodes CASSASGGSSYNEQFF. The full variable domain, in which reference TRBV7-9 and TRBJ2-1 provide the parts outside the CDR3, is DTGVSQNPRHKITKRGQNVTFRCDPISEHNRLYWYRQTLGQGPEFLTYFQNEAQLEKSRLLSDRFSAERPKGSFSTLEIQRTEQGDSAMYLCASSASGGSSYNEQFFGPGTRLTVL.

Concerning this clonotype itself: Just one base apart from a much larger clone, this may be a read error. The chain recombines TRBV15 with TRBJ2-6, with D possibly called TRBD1 or TRBD2 (7 bases each). Between the trimmed V and J ends, which lost 2 bases and 0 bases, there was a span of 26 bases. This CDR3 contains 22 residues. Germline CDR1 is LNHNV and CDR2 is YYDKDF (reference sequence). Here the CDR3 reads CATSRYRWRGGGYGSGANVLTF. The CDR3 DNA reads as TGTGCCACCAGCAGATATCGGTGGCGGGGAGGGGGCTATGGCTCTGGGGCCAACGTCCTGACTTTC.

This clonotype was observed a few times. This chain links TRBV20-1 with TRBJ2-2; D possibly matches TRBD1 or TRBD2 (6 bases each). The germline V gene has CDR1 DFQATT and CDR2 SNEGSKA (reference sequence). V lost 6 bases and J 5 bases, leaving 16 bases between the germline ends. The CDR3 length is 14 residues. The CDR3 region is CSAPFGGHTGELFF. In DNA form, the CDR3 reads TGCAGTGCCCCTTTTGGGGGGCATACCGGGGAGCTGTTTTTT.

In this sample, this clonotype turned up many times. The gene calls are TRBV5-1 and TRBJ2-1, with TRBD1 matching 9 bases. Losses at the gene ends were 3 bases for V and 2 bases for J; bases not matched to a gene: 3. CDR3 length equals 15 residues. Germline assignment: CDR1 SGHRS and CDR2 YFSETQ. The CDR3 DNA is TGCGCCAGCAGCTGGGACAGGGTACCCTACAATGAGCAGTTCTTC. It translates to CASSWDRVPYNEQFF.